Presented here are 14 T cell receptor beta chains from one specimen sequenced in a study of cytomegalovirus exposure and HLA in healthy donors. Primers for the PCR totalled 60 Vbeta and 13 Jbeta. TCRdb keeps only in-frame clones here, not all; method: immunoSEQ multiplex PCR. Altogether 100,000 to 120,000 clones are present, over 65% being singletons, with the ten largest covering around 2.3%. The sequenced sample consisted of PBMCs. These receptors all come from a woman aged 18 to 35 in good health and CMV-seronegative.

The CDR3 DNA reads TGTGCCAGCAGTCGGACAGGCCAATCCTACGAGCAGTACGTC. Its translation is CASSRTGQSYEQYV. The chain has TRBV6-6 and TRBJ2-7, with TRBD1 matching over 7 bases. The CDR3 is 14 amino acids. Trimming removed 5 bases from V and 1 base from J; junction bases left unmatched: 5. Germline CDR1 MNHNY, CDR2 SVGAGI (reference sequence).

This chain connects TRBV7-6 to TRBJ1-1; no firm D call. Trimming shortened V by 4 bases and J by 7 bases, and 13 bases separated the two germline ends. The CDR3 is made up of 13 amino acids. Germline loops: CDR1 SGHVS, CDR2 FNYEAQ. The CDR3 DNA is TGTGCCAGCAGCTCGGGAGAAGGCCGTGAAGCTTTCTTT. Residues: CASSSGEGREAFF.

The chain links TRBV28 to TRBJ1-6, with 7 bases aligning to TRBD1. V was clipped by 6 bases and J by 9 bases; unmatched bases: 11. Per germline, CDR1 MDHEN and CDR2 SYDVKM. This CDR3 spans 15 amino acids. This chain's CDR3 is CASSFRQGLGSPLHF. Here the CDR3 DNA reads TGTGCCAGCAGCTTTAGACAGGGCTTAGGTTCACCCCTCCACTTT. Looking up the rest from reference TRBV28 and TRBJ1-6 gives the full variable domain: DVKVTQSSRYLVKRTGEKVFLECVQDMDHENMFWYRQDPGLGLRLIYFSYDVKMKEKGDIPEGYSVSREKKERFSLILESASTNQTSMYLCASSFRQGLGSPLHFGNGTRLTVT.

The chain joins TRBV19 to TRBJ1-4; 7 nucleotides agree with TRBD1. The J segment lost 4 bases and the V segment lost 5 bases, leaving 10 bases of the junction unmatched. CDR3 length: 16 amino acids. Germline values: CDR1 LNHDA, CDR2 SQIVND (reference sequence). As DNA, the CDR3 is TGTGCCAGTAGTCCCCGGACAGGTTTGGATAATGAAAAACTGTTTTTT. It is translated as CASSPRTGLDNEKLFF.

V gene TRBV19 combines with J gene TRBJ2-2, with 10 bases lining up with TRBD1. The trim removed 8 bases at V and 5 bases at J, leaving 8 bases unmatched. CDR3 length: 15 amino acids. CDR1 is LNHDA, CDR2 SQIVND, per germline (reference sequence). The CDR3: CASGNRDRGTGELFF. In nucleotides, the CDR3 is TGTGCCAGTGGGAACCGGGACAGGGGTACCGGGGAGCTGTTTTTT.

Written as DNA, the CDR3 is TGTGCCAGCAGCTTAGCGCTCAGGGGCGAGCAGTACTTC. Its protein is CASSLALRGEQYF. This chain links TRBV7-9 with TRBJ2-7; perhaps TRBD1 as D (6 bases). V lost 0 bases and J lost 6, with 9 bases in between. There are 13 residues in the CDR3. Germline CDR1 reads SEHNR; CDR2 reads FQNEAQ (reference sequence).

This clone was counted between two and nine times. Germline is not matched at one junction end, which may reflect a read error. This chain joins TRBV7-7 and TRBJ2-2, with D possibly matching TRBD1 (5 bases). Germline V CDR1 and CDR2: SSHAT, FNYEAQ (reference sequence). The length of the CDR3 is 14 residues. This chain's CDR3 is CASSFDRNTGELFF. Here the CDR3 DNA reads TGTGCTAGCAGCTTCGACAGGAACACCGGGGAGCTGTTTTTT.

The rearrangement links TRBV5-6 to TRBJ2-7, with D perhaps matching TRBD2 (5 bases). The CDR3 length is 12 residues. Per germline, CDR1 SGHDT and CDR2 YYEEEE. The germline V and J ends were trimmed by 1 base and 4 bases, with 6 bases remaining between them. DNA for the CDR3: TGTGCCAGCAGCTTGAGAGGGTACGAGCAGTACTTC. Amino acids: CASSLRGYEQYF.

V and J are TRBV21-1 and TRBJ1-2; the table's D gene call, TRBD1, was not cross checked with the DNA. TRBV21-1 is annotated as a pseudogene. There are 15 residues in the CDR3. Here the CDR3 reads CASSFWDRPNYGYTF. DNA for the CDR3: TGTGCCAGCAGCTTCTGGGACAGGCCTAACTATGGCTACACCTTC.

The rearrangement joins TRBV7-9 to TRBJ1-2, with D possibly matching TRBD1 (5 bases). Germline V lookup: CDR1 SEHNR, CDR2 FQNEAQ (reference sequence). The V end lost 5 bases, the J end lost 5 bases, and 18 bases lay between the germline ends. The CDR3 contains 15 residues. The CDR3 is CASSRTSGGEYGYTF. The CDR3 nucleotides read TGTGCCAGCAGCCGAACGAGTGGGGGGGAATATGGCTACACCTTC. Full variable domain (rest looked up from reference TRBV7-9 and TRBJ1-2): DTGVSQNPRHKITKRGQNVTFRCDPISEHNRLYWYRQTLGQGPEFLTYFQNEAQLEKSRLLSDRFSAERPKGSFSTLEIQRTEQGDSAMYLCASSRTSGGEYGYTFGSGTRLTVV.

V and J are TRBV10-3 and TRBJ1-2, with TRBD1 matching 7 bases. Germline CDR1 ENHRY, CDR2 SYGVKD. CDR3 size: 13 residues. The junction had 9 bases not matched to a gene; V was cut back by 9 bases and J by 5 bases. CDR3 DNA: TGTGCCATTGACAGGGAACCTAGGTATGGCTACACCTTC. This gives the protein CAIDREPRYGYTF.

The genes are TRBV27 and TRBJ2-1, with TRBD2 as a possible D gene (5 bases). The CDR3 spans 13 residues. Germline CDR1 reads MNHEY; CDR2 reads SMNVEV (reference sequence). The ends were cut back, 7 bases at V and 3 bases at J, with 10 bases in the middle. In DNA form, the CDR3 reads TGTGCCAGCAAATTCGGACTCTACAATGAGCAGTTCTTC. Its protein is CASKFGLYNEQFF.

V is TRBV6-5 and J is TRBJ2-1; TRBD2 agrees at 11 bases. CDR1 and CDR2 (germline): MNHEY, SVGAGI. Germline trimming cut 4 bases from V and 10 bases from J; bases unmatched to any gene: 9. The CDR3 runs to 15 residues. The CDR3 sequence: CASSSNSGTSGEQFF. The CDR3 bases are TGTGCCAGCAGTTCAAACTCCGGGACTAGCGGCGAGCAGTTCTTC.

The CDR3 is CASSQGRNTEAFF. CDR3 DNA: TGTGCCAGTAGTCAGGGGAGGAACACTGAAGCTTTCTTT. The chain carries TRBV19 and TRBJ1-1; possibly TRBD1 for D (6 bases). From germline, CDR1 is LNHDA and CDR2 SQIVND (reference sequence). CDR3 length equals 13 residues. V was trimmed by 5 bases and J by 1 base, leaving 8 bases between them.